This is a list of T cell receptor beta chains from one sample in a study of blood T cell repertoires in COVID-19. Profiled with immunoSEQ multiplex PCR; TCRdb holds only in-frame clones, not every one. The sample contains some 85,000 clones, 65% to 85% of which appear only once. Sequencing input: peripheral blood. The receptors were gathered from a man between 65 and 85 years old with COVID-19, enrolled during active disease. The CDR3 runs from the conserved cysteine through the conserved F or W. A D gene is named only where the DNA matches it firmly. Clone size is not always given. Where it is, it says once, few, many or a class for expanded clones.

V gene	D gene	clone size	J gene	CDR3 DNA	CDR3 protein
TRBV19	TRBD1	.	TRBJ1-1	TGTGCCAGTAGTTCAATCGACAGGGGCATTACTGAAGCTTTCTTT	CASSSIDRGITEAFF
TRBV29-1	TRBD1	.	TRBJ2-5	TGCAGCGTTGACCCGGGACAGGGGTCTGGATCTCAAGAGACCCAGTACTTC	CSVDPGQGSGSQETQYF
TRBV6-5	TRBD2	.	TRBJ2-4	TGTGCCAGCAGCCCCCGGGGGGGCAGGAACATTCAGTACTTC	CASSPRGGRNIQYF
TRBV7-9	TRBD1	few	TRBJ1-1	TGTGCCAGCAGCTGGAGGGACAGGGTATCGGGTCTTGAAGCTTTCTTT	CASSWRDRVSGLEAFF
TRBV6-5	TRBD1	.	TRBJ1-6	TGTGCCACAGGGGGCCAGTATTATTCACCCCTCCACTTT	CATGGQYYSPLHF
TRBV18	TRBD2	.	TRBJ2-7	TGTGCCAGCTCACCAGCTAGCGGGGCACCCTACGAGCAGTACTTC	CASSPASGAPYEQYF
TRBV28	.	.	TRBJ1-1	TGTGCCAGCAGACCGAAACTCCGGGGGATTAGGACTGAAGCTTTCTTT	CASRPKLRGIRTEAFF
TRBV6-5	.	.	TRBJ1-4	TGTGCCAGCAGAGACCCCGGGTTTGAAAAACTGTTTTTT	CASRDPGFEKLFF
TRBV23-1	TRBD1	.	TRBJ2-3	TGCGCCAGCAGTCAAACGGACAGGGCATCAGATACGCAGTATTTT	CASSQTDRASDTQYF
TRBV29-1	TRBD1	.	TRBJ1-3	TGCAGCGTTGACCTGGACAGGGCTGGAAACACCATATATTTT	CSVDLDRAGNTIYF
TRBV6-5	.	once	TRBJ2-7	TGTGCCACCTCTCGGGTGTACTACTCCTACGAGCAGTACTTC	CATSRVYYSYEQYF
TRBV9	.	.	TRBJ2-2	TGTGCCAGCAGCGTAGGTGGGGGCTCGCACTCCGGGGAGCTGTTTTTT	CASSVGGGSHSGELFF
TRBV28	TRBD2	many	TRBJ2-7	TGTGCCAGCAGTTTTGTCTTCGGGCTAGCGGGAGTGTCGCAGTACTTC	CASSFVFGLAGVSQYF
TRBV15	TRBD2	.	TRBJ2-1	TGTGCCACCAGCAGGGAACTAGCGGGGGGGCCCCAGTTCTTC	CATSRELAGGPQFF
TRBV19	.	once	TRBJ1-5	TGTGCCAGTAGTATGACCTTCAGGAGGGTACACACCAATCAGCCCCAGCATTTT	CASSMTFRRVHTNQPQHF
TRBV9	TRBD1	.	TRBJ1-1	TGTGCCAGCAGCGTAGCTATCGGGACAGGGACCACTGAAGCTTTCTTT	CASSVAIGTGTTEAFF
TRBV6-6	.	.	TRBJ1-2	TGTGCCAGCAGTTACGGGGCGTCCAACTATGGCTACACCTTC	CASSYGASNYGYTF
TRBV18	TRBD1	.	TRBJ1-4	TGTGCCAGCTCACCGCGGACAGGGGGTGATGAAAAACTGTTTTTT	CASSPRTGGDEKLFF
TRBV7-2	.	.	TRBJ2-3	TGTGCCAGCAGCTTACTACCTAGCACAGATACGCAGTATTTT	CASSLLPSTDTQYF
TRBV18	.	.	TRBJ2-7	TGTGCCAGCTCGTACTCGAACAGGTACGAGCAGTACTTC	CASSYSNRYEQYF
TRBV28	TRBD1	.	TRBJ1-1	TGTGCCAGCAGTATACCGCAGGGGGCTCGGACTGAAGCTTTCTTT	CASSIPQGARTEAFF
TRBV5-4	TRBD1	.	TRBJ1-6	TGTGCCAGCAGCCACCCGGGACAGGGGAATTCACCCCTCCACTTT	CASSHPGQGNSPLHF
TRBV27	TRBD2	.	TRBJ2-1	TGTGCCAGCCGGGGCGGAGAACTAGCGGGGGGGAGGAATGAGCAGTTCTTC	CASRGGELAGGRNEQFF
TRBV30	TRBD1	.	TRBJ1-1	TGTGCCTGGAGTGGCTCGACAGGGGGCAAAGCTTTCTTT	CAWSGSTGGKAFF